This passage covers 17 T cell receptor beta chains from one sample sequenced in a study of chemoradiotherapy in HPV16-positive cancers. Assay: immunoSEQ multiplex PCR; the TCRdb copy retains only in-frame clones and omits some. The table records 15,000 to 20,000 clones, 55% to 75% of them present only once. Specimen: tumor tissue, collected from a patient who underwent chemoradiotherapy. The receptors were sampled from a human donor with HPV-associated anogenital cancer.

J is TRBJ1-3 and V is TRBV4-1; TRBD1 agrees at 12 bases. Germline V CDR1 and CDR2: MGHRA, YSYEKL. The V segment lost 5 bases and the J segment 3 bases; nucleotides outside the gene matches: 8. CDR3 length equals 17 residues. The CDR3 DNA reads TGCGCCAGCAGCGCCCCGGGACAGGGGGCGCGTGGAAACACCATATATTTT. As protein: CASSAPGQGARGNTIYF.

This clone was detected a few times. This chain joins TRBV29-1 and TRBJ1-1; D unclear. The germline V gene encodes CDR1 SQVTM and CDR2 ANQGSEA. Deletions cut 4 bases from V and 4 bases from J, with 16 bases between. The CDR3 runs 14 residues. In DNA form, the CDR3 reads TGCAGCGTTGTCCTAAGGGCAGGCATCACTGAAGCTTTCTTT. Translation: CSVVLRAGITEAFF.

A few counts support this clone. The J gene is TRBJ2-7, the V gene TRBV27, with D perhaps TRBD2 (6 bases). This CDR3 contains 13 residues. V lost 3 bases and J lost 2, with 8 bases in between. Germline values: CDR1 MNHEY, CDR2 SMNVEV (reference sequence). The chain's CDR3 is CASSFSGAYEQYF. The CDR3 coding sequence is TGTGCCAGCAGTTTCTCGGGAGCCTACGAGCAGTACTTC.

V gene TRBV7-2 combines with J gene TRBJ2-7, with D uncertain. The CDR3 spans 12 residues. The V gene's germline CDR1 is SGHTA and CDR2 FQGNSA. Trimming stripped 4 bases from V and 1 base from J, with 5 bases between. In DNA, the CDR3 is TGTGCCAGCAGCTCCTCTTCCTACGAGCAGTACTTC. It codes for CASSSSSYEQYF.

The rearrangement uses TRBV18 and TRBJ2-3, with D maybe TRBD2 (5 bases). The length of the CDR3 is 13 residues. The V and J ends lost 5 bases and 0 bases respectively, with 6 bases between them. CDR1 and CDR2 from the germline V gene are KGHSH and LQKENI. The CDR3 DNA sequence: TGTGCCAGCTCAACGGGAAGCACAGATACGCAGTATTTT. It translates to CASSTGSTDTQYF.

The chain joins TRBV6-1 to TRBJ2-2; unclear D gene. This CDR3 is built from 13 residues. Germline CDR1 is MNHNS and CDR2 is SASEGT. Trimming pared 10 bases from V and 5 bases from J, leaving 14 bases between. The CDR3: CATTTVPTGELFF. The CDR3 bases are TGTGCCACAACGACTGTCCCGACCGGGGAGCTGTTTTTT.

This clone appeared a single time. This sequence joins TRBV5-5 and TRBJ2-7; 9 bases are shared with TRBD2. Germline V gene data show CDR1 as SGHKS and CDR2 as YYEKEE (reference sequence). CDR3 length: 14 residues. The V segment lost 0 bases and the J segment 4 bases; nucleotides outside the gene matches: 2. The CDR3 here is CASSLASGVYEQYF. The CDR3 nucleotides read TGTGCCAGCAGCTTGGCTAGCGGGGTGTACGAGCAGTACTTC.

This clone has just a few counts. The gene calls are TRBV7-9 and TRBJ2-3; D ambiguous. Germline V gene sequence: CDR1 SEHNR, CDR2 FQNEAQ (reference sequence). The V gene lost 6 bases and the J gene lost 0 bases, with 13 bases spanning the gap. The CDR3 totals 15 residues. The CDR3 DNA reads as TGTGCCAGCAGTCTTAACCTCTACAGCACAGATACGCAGTATTTT. Its protein product is CASSLNLYSTDTQYF.

This clone was found a few times. The CDR3 sequence is CASSFDGLYEQYF. The CDR3 DNA reads TGTGCCAGCAGTTTCGACGGCCTCTACGAGCAGTACTTC. The V gene is TRBV28, the J gene TRBJ2-7; D gene uncertain. V was cut by 3 bases and J by 3 bases, with 9 bases left in between. The CDR3 has 13 amino acids. In germline, CDR1 is MDHEN, CDR2 SYDVKM.

This clone appeared once. The rearrangement links TRBV27 to TRBJ1-2; D unclear. The CDR3 has 13 amino acids. Germline CDR1 reads MNHEY; CDR2 reads SMNVEV (reference sequence). V was pared by 3 bases and J by 8 bases, with 13 bases between. The CDR3 bases are TGTGCCAGCAGTTTGGGCCGGACCGGAGGCTACACCTTC. It encodes CASSLGRTGGYTF.

The chain employs TRBV18 and TRBJ2-7, with D perhaps TRBD1 (6 bases). There are 15 residues in the CDR3. CDR1 and CDR2 (germline): KGHSH, LQKENI. V gave up 5 bases and J gave up 7 bases, with 21 bases separating them. Here the CDR3 DNA reads TGTGCCAGCTCAGCCCAGGGGACCCCTTTTGGGGAGCAGTACTTC. It translates to CASSAQGTPFGEQYF.

The genes are TRBV7-9 and TRBJ1-1; D possibly corresponds to TRBD1 (5 bases). CDR3 size: 15 residues. V was shortened by 2 bases and J by 0 bases, with 10 bases between the two germline ends. From germline, CDR1 is SEHNR and CDR2 FQNEAQ (reference sequence). Here the CDR3 reads CASSLSGGMNTEAFF. The CDR3 nucleotides are TGTGCCAGCAGCTTATCTGGGGGGATGAACACTGAAGCTTTCTTT. Looking up the rest from reference TRBV7-9 and TRBJ1-1 gives the full variable domain: DTGVSQNPRHKITKRGQNVTFRCDPISEHNRLYWYRQTLGQGPEFLTYFQNEAQLEKSRLLSDRFSAERPKGSFSTLEIQRTEQGDSAMYLCASSLSGGMNTEAFFGQGTRLTVV.

This clone was found once. The rearrangement links TRBV30 to TRBJ1-5; D gene ambiguous. The CDR3 covers 14 residues. Germline CDR1 and CDR2: GTSNPN and SVGIG (reference sequence). The V and J ends lost 1 base and 7 bases respectively, with 14 bases between them. CDR3 sequence reads: CAWSENPGLQPQHF. The CDR3 DNA sequence: TGTGCCTGGAGTGAGAACCCGGGCCTCCAGCCCCAGCATTTT.

The V call is TRBV5-1, the J call TRBJ1-4; 7 bases map to TRBD1. CDR3 length: 15 amino acids. Germline V lookup: CDR1 SGHRS, CDR2 YFSETQ. Trimming took 4 bases from V and 4 from J; bases not matched to a gene: 7. The DNA for the CDR3 is TGCGCCAGCAGCGGCCGGGACAGTCTTAATGAAAAACTGTTTTTT. It yields the protein CASSGRDSLNEKLFF.

The V and J genes are TRBV30 and TRBJ1-1, with 7 bases matching TRBD1. The CDR3 spans 15 residues. Germline V CDR1 and CDR2: GTSNPN, SVGIG (reference sequence). V trimming: 2 bases; J trimming: 7 bases; junction bases outside the gene matches: 13. Here the CDR3 DNA reads TGTGCCTGGAGTTCGAACTCAGGGGGAGTCAGTGAAGCTTTCTTT. It encodes CAWSSNSGGVSEAFF. Full variable domain (outside the CDR3, taken from reference TRBV30 and TRBJ1-1): SQTIHQWPATLVQPVGSPLSLECTVEGTSNPNLYWYRQAAGRGLQLLFYSVGIGQISSEVPQNLSASRPQDRQFILSSKKLLLSDSGFYLCAWSSNSGGVSEAFFGQGTRLTVV.

This clone came up once. The J gene is TRBJ2-4, the V gene TRBV10-2; 8 bases agree with TRBD1. The CDR3 runs 13 residues. Looked up from germline, CDR1 is WSHSY and CDR2 is SAAADI. After removal of 6 bases from V and 15 bases from J, the junction contained 13 bases not matched to a gene. The CDR3 DNA sequence: TGCGCCAGCAGGGACAGGGACTCATCAAGACCGTACTTC. Translating it yields CASRDRDSSRPYF.

The V gene is TRBV27, the J gene TRBJ1-2, with D unresolved. Trimming took 6 bases from V and 8 from J, leaving 16 bases between them. This CDR3 is 13 amino acids long. CDR1 and CDR2 from the germline V gene are MNHEY and SMNVEV (reference sequence). The CDR3 region is CASRDPNNGGYTF. CDR3 sequence (DNA): TGTGCCAGCAGAGACCCCAACAATGGAGGCTACACCTTC.